The 13 T cell receptor beta chains in this list originate from one sample, sequenced in a study of T cells expressing NK-cell markers. TCRdb reprocessed the 5' RACE reads and keeps a single row for each CDR3 protein, giving no DNA. Its clone listing holds about 380,000 distinct CDR3 sequences. Sequencing was done on a sample of blood T cells: a sorted CD56 or NKG2C T cell subset, CD4+ or CD8+ T cells, or bulk PBMC T cells (not recorded which). The receptors were sampled from a man aged 18-70 years in good health.

CDR3 sequence reads: CSEEGQGRNEQFF. This sequence joins TRBV20-1 and TRBJ2-1; TCRdb names TRBD1, which stays unverified in the absence of DNA. Germline-derived CDR1 and CDR2 are DFQATT and SNEGSKA (reference sequence). The length of the CDR3 is 13 residues.

This chain joins TRBV24-1 and TRBJ2-1. The CDR3 is made up of 12 amino acids. Germline V gene data show CDR1 as KGHDR and CDR2 as SFDVKD. The CDR3 protein is CATSDRRDEQFF.

The rearrangement uses TRBV2 and TRBJ2-5; the TCRdb call, TRBD1, lacks DNA for checking. The CDR3 covers 13 residues. From germline, CDR1 is SNHLY and CDR2 FYNNEI. CDR3 in amino acids: CASSELAPGTQYF.

This rearrangement joins TRBV6-4 to TRBJ2-1; TCRdb gives TRBD1 as the D gene, but with no DNA this cannot be confirmed. Per germline, CDR1 MRHNA and CDR2 SNTAGT. The CDR3 length is 15 residues. CDR3: CASSVGQGAVGEQFF.

J is TRBJ2-3 and V is TRBV11-2; the TRBD2 assignment by TCRdb is unverifiable without DNA. In germline, CDR1 is SGHAT, CDR2 FQNNGV. The CDR3 extends over 18 amino acids. The CDR3 here is CASSLGAGGPGVTDTQYF.

The CDR3 protein is CASSPVDGNTEAFF. This chain connects TRBV4-2 to TRBJ1-1. This CDR3 comprises 14 residues. Germline CDR1 and CDR2: LGHNA and YNFKEQ.

The V and J genes are TRBV28 and TRBJ1-5; no DNA is available, so the TRBD1 call from TCRdb remains unchecked. From germline, CDR1 is MDHEN and CDR2 SYDVKM. The CDR3 has 12 residues. The CDR3 protein is CASSLSKGSQHF. The whole variable domain, filled in from reference TRBV28 and TRBJ1-5, reads DVKVTQSSRYLVKRTGEKVFLECVQDMDHENMFWYRQDPGLGLRLIYFSYDVKMKEKGDIPEGYSVSREKKERFSLILESASTNQTSMYLCASSLSKGSQHFGDGTRLSIL.

V and J are TRBV7-9 and TRBJ2-7. The germline gives CDR1 SEHNR, CDR2 FQNEAQ (reference sequence). CDR3 length equals 14 residues. The CDR3 spells CASSLVGGPYEQYF.

The V gene is TRBV7-8, the J gene TRBJ2-3; TCRdb's D call of TRBD1 is untestable without DNA. The V gene's germline CDR1 is SGHVS and CDR2 FQNEAQ. The CDR3 totals 14 residues. CDR3 in amino acids: CALSRDRRTDTQYF.

The chain links TRBV6-1 to TRBJ1-6. Germline V gene data show CDR1 as MNHNS and CDR2 as SASEGT. The CDR3 sequence is 16 residues long. CDR3 amino acids: CASRAGKWSYNSPLHF.

The CDR3: CASSFSGRNYGYTF. The chain employs TRBV12-3 or TRBV12-4 and TRBJ1-2. CDR3 length: 14 residues.

This chain joins TRBV5-6 and TRBJ2-7; TCRdb designates TRBD1, a call that cannot be tested without DNA. Germline CDR1 reads SGHDT; CDR2 reads YYEEEE. The CDR3 runs 15 residues. The CDR3: CASSGRDRGQYEQYF.

CDR3 loop: CASSVRGQPFSTDTQYF. The chain uses TRBV9 and TRBJ2-3; the D gene TCRdb calls, TRBD1, cannot be checked with no DNA. The CDR3 extends over 17 amino acids. Germline values: CDR1 SGDLS, CDR2 YYNGEE.